The 32 T cell receptor beta chains given below trace back to one sample, sequenced in a study of cytotoxic CD8 clonotypes in ibrutinib-treated CLL. TCRdb's table, derived via immunoSEQ multiplex PCR, lists solely in-frame clones and lacks some. The sample shows about 200,000 clones, approximately 70% of them seen only once. This material consisted of PBMCs, taken after 12 months of ibrutinib treatment. These receptor sequences come from a human donor with chronic lymphocytic leukemia.

The chain is built from TRBV5-6 and TRBJ1-4; tentative D call: TRBD1 (5 bases). Germline V CDR1 and CDR2: SGHDT, YYEEEE. There are 16 residues in the CDR3. Trimming stripped 1 base from V and 8 bases from J, with 18 bases between. This CDR3 reads CASSLFSRGVGEKLFF. CDR3 DNA sequence: TGTGCCAGCAGCTTGTTTTCCCGGGGGGTCGGCGAAAAACTGTTTTTT.

The V and J genes are TRBV9 and TRBJ1-3, with D maybe TRBD1 (5 bases). The V end was cut by 0 bases, the J end by 2 bases, with 15 bases between. Germline V gene sequence: CDR1 SGDLS, CDR2 YYNGEE. The CDR3 runs to 17 residues. CDR3 DNA: TGTGCCAGCAGCGTAGGAGGGACTTCCCTAGCTGGAAACACCATATATTTT. Encoded protein: CASSVGGTSLAGNTIYF.

This clone was observed a few times. CDR3 DNA sequence: TGTGCCAGCAGCGTAGCGACTAGCGGAGCCTACGAGCAGTACTTC. It specifies CASSVATSGAYEQYF. The gene calls are TRBV9 and TRBJ2-7, with 9 bases that match TRBD2. Losses at the gene ends were 0 bases for V and 2 bases for J; bases not matched to a gene: 3. CDR3 size: 15 residues. Germline V gene lookup returns CDR1 SGDLS and CDR2 YYNGEE.

V and J are TRBV7-6 and TRBJ1-1; 10 positions agree with TRBD1. The junction had 6 bases not matched to a gene; V was cut back by 3 bases and J by 5 bases. The CDR3 totals 15 residues. Germline V gene sequence: CDR1 SGHVS, CDR2 FNYEAQ. The CDR3 spells CASSLTGGAWTEAFF. The CDR3, as DNA: TGTGCCAGCAGCTTGACAGGGGGCGCGTGGACTGAAGCTTTCTTT.

This clone was seen a single time. The chain joins TRBV30 to TRBJ1-1; D unresolved. The CDR3 loop spans 13 amino acids. V gave up 2 bases and J gave up 5 bases, with 12 bases separating them. CDR1 and CDR2 from the germline V gene are GTSNPN and SVGIG (reference sequence). This chain's CDR3 is CAWSPDLGTEAFF. CDR3 coding DNA: TGTGCCTGGAGTCCTGACTTGGGGACTGAAGCTTTCTTT.

This chain uses TRBV4-2 with TRBJ2-3; tentatively, D is TRBD1 (6 bases). Trimming removed 1 base from V and 0 bases from J, with 11 bases in between. Per the germline V gene, CDR1 is LGHNA and CDR2 is YNFKEQ. This CDR3 comprises 16 residues. CDR3 sequence reads: CASSQAQGSSTDTQYF. The DNA of the CDR3 is TGTGCCAGCAGCCAAGCACAGGGATCTAGCACAGATACGCAGTATTTT.

The count of this clone is one. This CDR3 is CAKRRDEKLFF. The CDR3 nucleotides are TGTGCCAAGAGAAGGGATGAAAAACTGTTTTTT. The chain combines TRBV2 with TRBJ1-4; no definite D call. The germline CDR1 and CDR2 sequences are SNHLY and FYNNEI. This CDR3 spans 11 amino acids. Trimming stripped 10 bases from V and 6 bases from J, with 9 bases between.

This rearrangement joins TRBV19 to TRBJ2-7, with 12 nucleotides matching TRBD2. This CDR3 has 14 amino acids. Germline V CDR1 and CDR2: LNHDA, SQIVND (reference sequence). The V and J ends lost 6 bases and 2 bases, in that order; junction bases with no gene match: 2. The CDR3 protein is CASSRLAGAYEQYF. Written as DNA, the CDR3 is TGTGCCAGTAGCCGACTAGCGGGGGCCTACGAGCAGTACTTC. Full variable domain (remainder filled in from reference TRBV19 and TRBJ2-7): DGGITQSPKYLFRKEGQNVTLSCEQNLNHDAMYWYRQDPGQGLRLIYYSQIVNDFQKGDIAEGYSVSREKKESFPLTVTSAQKNPTAFYLCASSRLAGAYEQYFGPGTRLTVT.

This chain connects TRBV14 to TRBJ2-2; perhaps TRBD1 as D (6 bases). The germline CDR1 and CDR2 sequences are SGHDN and FVKESK. The CDR3 runs to 14 residues. V shed 5 bases and J shed 3 bases, with 10 bases lying between them. The CDR3 DNA is TGTGCCAGCAGCAAACAGGGATACACCGGGGAGCTGTTTTTT. Its translation: CASSKQGYTGELFF.

This chain joins TRBV5-1 and TRBJ1-3; D is undetermined. The CDR3 contains 15 residues. Germline CDR1 and CDR2: SGHRS and YFSETQ. V was trimmed by 0 bases and J by 1 base, leaving 8 bases between them. The CDR3 coding sequence is TGCGCCAGCAGCTTGGAAGGGTTGTCTGGAAACACCATATATTTT. This codes for CASSLEGLSGNTIYF. The whole variable domain, remainder taken from reference TRBV5-1 and TRBJ1-3, is KAGVTQTPRYLIKTRGQQVTLSCSPISGHRSVSWYQQTPGQGLQFLFEYFSETQRNKGNFPGRFSGRQFSNSRSEMNVSTLELGDSALYLCASSLEGLSGNTIYFGEGSWLTVV.

This clone appeared a few times. This chain links TRBV7-2 with TRBJ2-3; 11 bases map to TRBD2. The germline V gene encodes CDR1 SGHTA and CDR2 FQGNSA. This CDR3 has 13 residues. The ends lost 5 bases at V and 8 bases at J; junction bases unmatched: 3. The CDR3 nucleotides read TGTGCCAGCAGCCGGGGACTAGCGGTTACGCAGTATTTT. Protein product: CASSRGLAVTQYF.

This clone was counted between two and nine times. The CDR3 sequence: CASSSGTVYEQYF. The DNA for the CDR3 is TGTGCCAGCAGTTCTGGGACAGTTTACGAGCAGTACTTC. The V call is TRBV27, the J call TRBJ2-7; 7 bases are shared with TRBD1. V lost 4 bases and J lost 4; bases outside the gene matches: 4. Germline-derived CDR1 and CDR2 are MNHEY and SMNVEV (reference sequence). The CDR3 loop spans 13 amino acids.

The genes are TRBV11-3 and TRBJ2-7, with D uncertain. Germline assignment: CDR1 SGHNT and CDR2 YENEEA. The V end was cut by 5 bases, the J end by 6 bases, with 11 bases between. There are 12 residues in the CDR3. DNA for the CDR3: TGTGCCAGCAGCGTAGGCTTAGGCGAGCAGTACTTC. It is translated as CASSVGLGEQYF.

The chain couples TRBV28 to TRBJ2-1; no firm D call. Germline V CDR1 and CDR2: MDHEN, SYDVKM. Trimming took 6 bases from V and 6 from J, leaving 15 bases between them. This CDR3 is 14 amino acids long. The CDR3 spells CASRVAPQVNEQFF. CDR3 sequence (DNA): TGTGCCAGCAGGGTTGCTCCCCAAGTCAATGAGCAGTTCTTC.

V and J are TRBV29-1 and TRBJ1-1, with a tentative D call TRBD1 (6 bases). CDR3 length: 13 amino acids. V was pared by 6 bases and J by 2 bases, with 13 bases between. Germline loops: CDR1 SQVTM, CDR2 ANQGSEA. CDR3 loop: CSVGNRDNTEAFF. CDR3 sequence (DNA): TGCAGCGTGGGGAACAGGGATAACACTGAAGCTTTCTTT.

The chain links TRBV2 to TRBJ2-7, with 10 bases matching TRBD1. With V trimmed by 7 bases and J by 7 bases, 16 bases remained unmatched. The germline V gene has CDR1 SNHLY and CDR2 FYNNEI. The CDR3 sequence is 16 residues long. The DNA of the CDR3 is TGTGCCAGCATCCCCTCTCCGGGACAGGGGACGTGGGAGCAGTACTTC. Encoded protein: CASIPSPGQGTWEQYF.

This clone was found once. The chain combines TRBV9 with TRBJ1-1; no clear D gene. CDR1 is SGDLS and CDR2 is YYNGEE in the germline V gene. The CDR3 sequence is 14 residues long. The ends were cut back, 4 bases at V and 2 bases at J, with 12 bases in the middle. The CDR3 protein is CASSPRVGNTEAFF. The CDR3 DNA follows: TGTGCCAGCAGCCCGCGCGTGGGTAACACTGAAGCTTTCTTT. Supplemented by reference TRBV9 and TRBJ1-1, the full variable domain reads DSGVTQTPKHLITATGQRVTLRCSPRSGDLSVYWYQQSLDQGLQFLIQYYNGEERAKGNILERFSAQQFPDLHSELNLSSLELGDSALYFCASSPRVGNTEAFFGQGTRLTVV.

This chain connects TRBV7-2 to TRBJ2-1, with 8 bases aligning to TRBD2. The CDR3 is 15 amino acids. Germline V gene sequence: CDR1 SGHTA, CDR2 FQGNSA. V gave up 2 bases and J gave up 5 bases; unmatched junction bases: 5. The CDR3 here is CASSLWGGGHNEQFF. For the CDR3, the DNA is TGTGCCAGCAGCTTATGGGGCGGGGGGCACAATGAGCAGTTCTTC.

This chain connects TRBV7-3 to TRBJ1-2, with D unclear. The germline CDR1 and CDR2 sequences are SGHTA and FQGTGA. V gave up 5 bases and J gave up 3 bases, with 10 bases separating them. The CDR3 is 13 amino acids. CDR3 nucleotide sequence: TGTGCCAGCAGCCCCGGGTCAGACTATGGCTACACCTTC. This translates into CASSPGSDYGYTF. The full variable domain, its missing parts supplied by reference TRBV7-3 and TRBJ1-2, is GAGVSQTPSNKVTEKGKYVELRCDPISGHTALYWYRQSLGQGPEFLIYFQGTGAADDSGLPNDRFFAVRPEGSVSTLKIQRTERGDSAVYLCASSPGSDYGYTFGSGTRLTVV.

V gene TRBV5-1 combines with J gene TRBJ2-7; 7 nucleotides align to TRBD2. CDR1 is SGHRS, CDR2 YFSETQ, per germline. V was clipped by 4 bases and J by 7 bases; unmatched bases: 14. This CDR3 comprises 15 residues. The CDR3 spells CASSQTPGPRGEQYF. CDR3 in DNA: TGCGCCAGCAGCCAGACTCCGGGCCCGCGGGGGGAGCAGTACTTC.

As to this clone: The same CDR3 is also encoded by other DNA sequences in this sample. V gene TRBV7-2 combines with J gene TRBJ2-7; D is ambiguous. Between the trimmed V and J ends, which lost 5 bases and 0 bases, there was a span of 11 bases. CDR1 and CDR2 (germline): SGHTA, FQGNSA. CDR3 length: 14 amino acids. In nucleotides, the CDR3 is TGTGCCAGCAGCCTAGGACCAGGCTCCTACGAGCAGTACTTC. Encoded protein: CASSLGPGSYEQYF. Filled out from reference TRBV7-2 and TRBJ2-7, the complete variable domain reads GAGVSQSPSNKVTEKGKDVELRCDPISGHTALYWYRQSLGQGLEFLIYFQGNSAPDKSGLPSDRFSAERTGGSVSTLTIQRTQQEDSAVYLCASSLGPGSYEQYFGPGTRLTVT.

The chain has TRBV2 and TRBJ2-1; a possible D gene is TRBD2 (7 bases). Germline V gene data show CDR1 as SNHLY and CDR2 as FYNNEI. The length of the CDR3 is 13 residues. V was clipped by 3 bases and J by 12 bases, with 15 bases between them. CDR3 sequence (DNA): TGTGCCAGCAGTGAGGGGGGGCGAGTTTGGCAGTTCTTC. It codes for CASSEGGRVWQFF.

The V gene is TRBV30, the J gene TRBJ1-1; unclear D gene. Germline assignment: CDR1 GTSNPN and CDR2 SVGIG (reference sequence). The CDR3 length is 11 residues. V was pared by 4 bases and J by 5 bases, with 8 bases between. CDR3 amino acids: CAWTGRTEAFF. CDR3 coding DNA: TGTGCCTGGACAGGAAGGACTGAAGCTTTCTTT.

The chain combines TRBV18 with TRBJ1-2; D is uncertain. Germline CDR1 KGHSH, CDR2 LQKENI. V was cut by 3 bases and J by 5 bases, with 13 bases left in between. CDR3 length: 14 amino acids. CDR3 coding DNA: TGTGCCAGCTCACCTCCTGGAACGGGGTATGGCTACACCTTC. Its protein is CASSPPGTGYGYTF.

The rearrangement uses TRBV19 and TRBJ1-6; perhaps TRBD1 as D (5 bases). Trimming left V 6 bases short and J 7 bases short, with 13 bases between. The CDR3 totals 14 residues. CDR1 and CDR2 (germline): LNHDA, SQIVND (reference sequence). This CDR3 is CASRGERENSPLHF. CDR3 bases: TGTGCCAGTAGAGGGGAGCGTGAGAATTCACCCCTCCACTTT.

This clone was counted between two and nine times. This chain uses TRBV29-1 with TRBJ2-3, with D possibly matching TRBD2 (5 bases). With 5 bases removed from V and 4 bases from J, the gap between germline ends came to 7 bases. The CDR3 has 11 amino acids. Germline lookup yields CDR1 SQVTM and CDR2 ANQGSEA. The CDR3, as DNA: TGCAGCGTTCGGGGATCAGATACGCAGTATTTT. This sequence encodes CSVRGSDTQYF.

The chain couples TRBV7-2 to TRBJ2-5, with 7 bases matching TRBD1. Germline V CDR1 and CDR2: SGHTA, FQGNSA. The CDR3 is made up of 14 amino acids. J lost 4 bases, V lost 4 bases, and 6 bases had no gene match. In DNA form, the CDR3 reads TGTGCCAGCAGCTCCACCAGGGGGTTAGAGACCCAGTACTTC. It codes for CASSSTRGLETQYF.

The V and J genes are TRBV2 and TRBJ2-3; 14 bases map to TRBD2. The CDR3 consists of 16 residues. Germline V lookup: CDR1 SNHLY, CDR2 FYNNEI. V was clipped by 6 bases and J by 3 bases; unmatched bases: 5. The CDR3 DNA reads TGTGCCAGCAGGGCCGGGACTAGCGGGAGAACAGATACGCAGTATTTT. This sequence encodes CASRAGTSGRTDTQYF.

This chain uses TRBV6-5 with TRBJ1-2; no reliable D call. The CDR3 runs 15 residues. The ends were cut back, 6 bases at V and 6 bases at J, with 20 bases in the middle. Germline-derived CDR1 and CDR2 are MNHEY and SVGAGI. The CDR3 DNA reads as TGTGCCAGCAGACCCTCAGGCCCTATACGAAATGGCTACACCTTC. Protein sequence: CASRPSGPIRNGYTF.

The chain recombines TRBV18 with TRBJ2-1; TRBD1 matches 7 bases. This CDR3 contains 16 residues. The trim removed 2 bases at V and 0 bases at J, leaving 4 bases unmatched. CDR1 is KGHSH, CDR2 LQKENI, per germline. CDR3 loop: CASSPGTASSYNEQFF. CDR3 DNA: TGTGCCAGCTCACCAGGGACAGCGAGCTCCTACAATGAGCAGTTCTTC.

This chain links TRBV30 with TRBJ2-1, with 9 bases aligning to TRBD2. V was pared by 1 base and J by 4 bases, with 8 bases of the junction left unmatched. The germline V gene encodes CDR1 GTSNPN and CDR2 SVGIG (reference sequence). The CDR3 totals 16 residues. CDR3 loop: CAWSGPGLALYNEQFF. The CDR3 nucleotides are TGTGCCTGGAGTGGCCCGGGACTAGCTCTTTACAATGAGCAGTTCTTC.

V gene TRBV11-2 combines with J gene TRBJ2-7; no definite D call. Per germline, CDR1 SGHAT and CDR2 FQNNGV. Deletions cut 0 bases from V and 2 bases from J, with 5 bases between. This CDR3 is 13 amino acids long. The CDR3 bases are TGTGCCAGCAGCTTAGACCCACCCTACGAGCAGTACTTC. This sequence encodes CASSLDPPYEQYF.